The 27 T cell receptor beta chains given below trace back to one sample, sequenced in a study of shared clonotypes between healthy human individuals. Method: immunoSEQ multiplex PCR; TCRdb's copy keeps in-frame clones and lacks some. The sample includes more than 500,000 clones, roughly 95% of them seen just once. The sequencing input was naive CD4+ T cells sorted from blood. Subset given: CD45RA+ positively selected. These TCRs come from a woman aged 25 to 45 in good health.

The rearrangement uses TRBV23-1 and TRBJ2-5, with D tentatively TRBD2 (5 bases). TRBV23-1 carries the ORF label, with uncertain function. The ends were cut back, 0 bases at V and 5 bases at J, with 13 bases in the middle. CDR3 length: 15 amino acids. CDR3 nucleotide sequence: TGCGCCAGCAGTCAATCGGTCTCCGGGGAGGAGACCCAGTACTTC. Residues: CASSQSVSGEETQYF.

This sequence joins TRBV10-2 and TRBJ2-5; D is perhaps TRBD2 (6 bases). V was trimmed by 5 bases and J by 5 bases, leaving 12 bases between them. There are 13 residues in the CDR3. The germline V gene encodes CDR1 WSHSY and CDR2 SAAADI. DNA of the CDR3: TGCGCCAGCAGTAAGCGGGCGGAGGAGACCCAGTACTTC. Translating gives CASSKRAEETQYF.

This chain uses TRBV30 with TRBJ2-1; 9 bases are shared with TRBD1. The CDR3 consists of 13 residues. Germline values: CDR1 GTSNPN, CDR2 SVGIG (reference sequence). V lost 0 bases to trimming and J lost 8 bases; unmatched junction nucleotides: 2. The CDR3 DNA reads TGTGCCTGGAGTGTACAGGGGGCGCATGAGCAGTTCTTC. This translates into CAWSVQGAHEQFF.

This chain links TRBV6-1 with TRBJ2-7, with 9 positions matching TRBD2. The CDR3 runs 14 residues. The germline CDR1 and CDR2 sequences are MNHNS and SASEGT. The ends lost 6 bases at V and 5 bases at J; junction bases unmatched: 8. The CDR3 DNA reads TGTGCCAGCAGCTCAAGCGGGAGGATCCACGAGCAGTACTTC. Amino acids: CASSSSGRIHEQYF.

The chain combines TRBV28 with TRBJ1-5; 7 nucleotides align to TRBD1. The CDR3 runs to 13 residues. Losses at the gene ends were 5 bases for V and 7 bases for J; bases not matched to a gene: 5. The germline V gene has CDR1 MDHEN and CDR2 SYDVKM. CDR3 in DNA: TGTGCCAGCAGTGGTGACAGGGTGCAGCCCCAGCATTTT. This gives the protein CASSGDRVQPQHF.

DNA for the CDR3: TGTGCCAGTAGGGTTATAGCGGACCTTCCGGATACGCAGTATTTT. Residues: CASRVIADLPDTQYF. This chain connects TRBV19 to TRBJ2-3; weak D call: TRBD2 (6 bases). The germline V gene has CDR1 LNHDA and CDR2 SQIVND (reference sequence). V lost 6 bases, J lost 6 bases, and 19 bases lay in between. The CDR3 is 15 residues long.

The rearrangement links TRBV4-1 to TRBJ1-5, with 8 bases that match TRBD1. The germline gives CDR1 MGHRA, CDR2 YSYEKL. V gave up 3 bases and J gave up 5 bases; unmatched junction bases: 9. This CDR3 contains 16 residues. The CDR3 DNA reads TGCGCCAGCAGCCAGGAAGGGACAGGAAGCGATCAGCCCCAGCATTTT. Protein product: CASSQEGTGSDQPQHF.

V and J are TRBV2 and TRBJ1-2; tentatively, D is TRBD1 (6 bases). Germline V gene lookup returns CDR1 SNHLY and CDR2 FYNNEI. The CDR3 runs 13 residues. Trimming left V 7 bases short and J 3 bases short, with 12 bases between. CDR3 region: CASTLSGDYGYTF. The CDR3 DNA reads as TGTGCCAGCACCCTATCAGGGGACTATGGCTACACCTTC. Looking up the rest from reference TRBV2 and TRBJ1-2 gives the full variable domain: EPEVTQTPSHQVTQMGQEVILRCVPISNHLYFYWYRQILGQKVEFLVSFYNNEISEKSEIFDDQFSVERPDGSNFTLKIRSTKLEDSAMYFCASTLSGDYGYTFGSGTRLTVV.

The rearrangement links TRBV10-3 to TRBJ1-1, with 7 nucleotides matching TRBD1. Losses at the gene ends were 6 bases for V and 1 base for J; bases not matched to a gene: 8. The CDR3 has 15 residues. Per the germline V gene, CDR1 is ENHRY and CDR2 is SYGVKD. The CDR3 here is CAIRPTGRENTEAFF. The CDR3 bases are TGTGCCATCAGACCGACAGGGAGAGAGAACACTGAAGCTTTCTTT.

The chain links TRBV6-6 to TRBJ2-4; D gene uncertain. This CDR3 comprises 14 residues. V was clipped by 0 bases and J by 3 bases, with 6 bases between them. Germline V gene sequence: CDR1 MNHNY, CDR2 SVGAGI (reference sequence). The chain's CDR3 is CASSYSAGKNIQYF. The CDR3 DNA reads TGTGCCAGCAGTTACTCGGCAGGCAAAAACATTCAGTACTTC.

This clone was observed once. The V call is TRBV19, the J call TRBJ2-2; either TRBD1 or TRBD2 may supply D (5 bases each). The CDR3 has 14 residues. V shed 4 bases and J shed 4 bases, with 10 bases lying between them. Germline-derived CDR1 and CDR2 are LNHDA and SQIVND (reference sequence). The CDR3 sequence: CASSTPGSTGELFF. As DNA, the CDR3 is TGTGCCAGTAGTACCCCAGGGAGCACCGGGGAGCTGTTTTTT.

A note on this clone: At one boundary the junction diverges from the germline segment, which might be a read error. The V gene is TRBV2, the J gene TRBJ2-7, with 7 bases identical to TRBD1. CDR1 and CDR2 from the germline V gene are SNHLY and FYNNEI. The CDR3 loop spans 14 amino acids. The CDR3 nucleotides are TGTGCCAGCAGAGAAGACAGGGTGGGACACGAGCAGTACTTC. It is translated as CASREDRVGHEQYF.

The chain has TRBV28 and TRBJ2-2, with 8 bases identical to TRBD2. This CDR3 comprises 15 residues. V lost 5 bases, J lost 5 bases, and 7 bases stayed unmatched. Per the germline V gene, CDR1 is MDHEN and CDR2 is SYDVKM. As DNA, the CDR3 is TGTGCCAGCAGTACGGGAGGGCCTAAAACCGGGGAGCTGTTTTTT. It specifies CASSTGGPKTGELFF.

The gene calls are TRBV25-1 and TRBJ2-1, with TRBD2 matching 8 bases. J lost 9 bases, V lost 7 bases, and 11 bases had no gene match. CDR1 and CDR2 from the germline V gene are MGHDK and SYGVNS. This CDR3 comprises 14 residues. CDR3 in amino acids: CASIPGAGGGEQFF. The CDR3 nucleotides are TGTGCCAGCATACCCGGGGCGGGAGGCGGTGAGCAGTTCTTC.

The rearrangement links TRBV19 to TRBJ2-3; 13 bases align to TRBD2. Germline V gene sequence: CDR1 LNHDA, CDR2 SQIVND (reference sequence). Germline trimming cut 5 bases from V and 6 bases from J; bases unmatched to any gene: 11. CDR3 length: 17 residues. The CDR3 protein is CASSAPRTSGSSDTQYF. CDR3 nucleotide sequence: TGTGCCAGTAGTGCCCCCCGGACTAGCGGGAGTTCCGATACGCAGTATTTT.

This chain links TRBV18 with TRBJ2-2; D gene uncertain. V dropped 5 bases and J dropped 3 bases, with 10 bases sitting between them. In germline, CDR1 is KGHSH, CDR2 LQKENI. This CDR3 spans 14 amino acids. The CDR3 loop reads CASSTAFDTGELFF. CDR3 in DNA: TGTGCCAGCTCAACGGCCTTTGACACCGGGGAGCTGTTTTTT.

This clone has just one count. The chain couples TRBV6-6 to TRBJ1-5, with 7 bases lining up with TRBD1. J gave up 4 bases and V 4 bases, and 10 bases lay outside the gene matches. The CDR3 runs to 16 residues. Germline CDR1 and CDR2: MNHNY and SVGAGI (reference sequence). Here the CDR3 reads CASSSLTGVRNQPQHF. The CDR3 nucleotides are TGTGCCAGCAGTTCACTCACAGGGGTTCGGAATCAGCCCCAGCATTTT.

The gene calls are TRBV5-1 and TRBJ2-1, with 11 bases matching TRBD2. The CDR3 consists of 18 residues. Looked up from germline, CDR1 is SGHRS and CDR2 is YFSETQ. The V segment lost 8 bases and the J segment 1 base; nucleotides outside the gene matches: 14. The CDR3 loop is CASSRTDTSGSSYNEQFF. Here the CDR3 DNA reads TGCGCCAGTTCCCGGACCGATACTAGCGGGAGTTCCTACAATGAGCAGTTCTTC.

The J gene is TRBJ1-1, the V gene TRBV5-1, with D possibly matching TRBD1 (6 bases). Germline lookup yields CDR1 SGHRS and CDR2 YFSETQ. The ends were cut back, 3 bases at V and 4 bases at J, with 13 bases in the middle. This CDR3 has 14 amino acids. Written as DNA, the CDR3 is TGCGCCAGCAGCTGGGGAGGACAGACCACTGAAGCTTTCTTT. This sequence encodes CASSWGGQTTEAFF.

A note on this clone: Other DNA variants within this sample encode the same CDR3. In DNA form, the CDR3 reads TGCGCCAGCAGCCCCCGGGGGTCCTCGTCCTACGAGCAGTACTTC. Translating it yields CASSPRGSSSYEQYF. The rearrangement uses TRBV5-1 and TRBJ2-7; D possibly corresponds to TRBD2 (6 bases). V lost 4 bases and J 1 base, leaving 15 bases between the germline ends. The CDR3 loop spans 15 amino acids. The germline V gene has CDR1 SGHRS and CDR2 YFSETQ.

With respect to this clone: Other DNA sequences in this specimen translate into the identical CDR3. The chain links TRBV28 to TRBJ1-5, with D uncertain. V was clipped by 4 bases and J by 7 bases, with 5 bases between them. Looked up from germline, CDR1 is MDHEN and CDR2 is SYDVKM. The CDR3 extends over 11 amino acids. CDR3 bases: TGTGCCAGCAGTTCTCGCCAGCCCCAGCATTTT. Its translation: CASSSRQPQHF.

V usage is TRBV5-6 and J usage is TRBJ2-5; TRBD1 or TRBD2 may be the D gene (5 bases each). The germline CDR1 and CDR2 sequences are SGHDT and YYEEEE. This CDR3 is 15 amino acids long. With 1 base removed from V and 1 base from J, the gap between germline ends came to 11 bases. In nucleotides, the CDR3 is TGTGCCAGCAGCTTGAATTCCGGGGCCCAAGAGACCCAGTACTTC. Its protein is CASSLNSGAQETQYF.

The chain carries TRBV18 and TRBJ1-1; D remains ambiguous. The germline V and J ends were trimmed by 3 bases and 4 bases, with 12 bases remaining between them. Per the germline V gene, CDR1 is KGHSH and CDR2 is LQKENI. The CDR3 extends over 14 amino acids. CDR3 region: CASSPGGSGTEAFF. The CDR3 DNA is TGTGCCAGCTCACCGGGAGGGAGCGGCACTGAAGCTTTCTTT.

The chain is built from TRBV6-5 and TRBJ2-2; tentative D call: TRBD1 (6 bases). V was cut by 5 bases and J by 0 bases, with 10 bases left in between. The CDR3 spans 15 residues. CDR1 and CDR2 (germline): MNHEY, SVGAGI. DNA of the CDR3: TGTGCCAGCAGTCCGGGACAAGCGAACACCGGGGAGCTGTTTTTT. Its translation is CASSPGQANTGELFF.

The CDR3 region has the DNA TGTGCTAGTGGTAATCGGAACAATGAGCAGTTCTTC. It codes for CASGNRNNEQFF. V and J are TRBV12-5 and TRBJ2-1; no clear D gene. The CDR3 is 12 residues long. Germline V gene sequence: CDR1 LGHNT, CDR2 FRNRAP. V dropped 5 bases and J dropped 5 bases, with 7 bases sitting between them.

This chain joins TRBV5-4 and TRBJ1-3, with 8 nucleotides matching TRBD1. Trimming cost V 4 bases and J 0 bases; bases outside gene matches: 3. The germline gives CDR1 SGHNT, CDR2 YYREEE (reference sequence). The CDR3 has 15 amino acids. DNA of the CDR3: TGTGCCAGCAGCGACAGGGGACCCTCTGGAAACACCATATATTTT. Encoded protein: CASSDRGPSGNTIYF.

The chain couples TRBV27 to TRBJ1-4; 8 positions agree with TRBD1. The CDR3 runs to 15 residues. CDR1 is MNHEY, CDR2 SMNVEV, per germline (reference sequence). Unmatched junction bases numbered 11, after V lost 6 bases and J lost 8 bases. CDR3 loop: CASSRIPGGREKLFF. For the CDR3, the DNA is TGTGCCAGCAGCCGTATCCCAGGGGGCCGGGAAAAACTGTTTTTT.